This note documents a single T cell receptor beta chain sequence. The antigen is undetermined. TCRdb re-analysed the RACE reads in MiXCR, keeping a single row per CDR3 protein. The table lists approximately 80,000 distinct CDR3 sequences, approximately 14% of them singletons. This entry comes from a study of human T cells and chemical hapten exposure. The CDR3 loop spans 15 amino acids. Trimming took 5 bases from V and 3 from J, leaving 14 bases between them. Germline values: CDR1 WNHNN, CDR2 SYGVQD (reference sequence). Study results and limitations: As patch test score rose, PT1 expanded TCR counts tended to rise as well.

Documented time point: pre-sensitization, week 0. Treatment indicated: therapeutic diphenylcyclopropenone sensitization with weekly scalp DPC. The source material was whole blood, sampled in connection with sensitization to the hapten diphenylcyclopropenone (DPC). This rearrangement joins TRBV10-1 to TRBJ2-1, with D perhaps matching TRBD1 (6 bases). The TCR originated in a woman between 50 and 59 years old with alopecia areata. Some clones in this sample may be carry-over from other donors' samples. The CDR3 loop reads CASSLTGSDYNEQFF. In DNA form, the CDR3 reads TGCGCCAGCAGTCTGACAGGATCCGACTACAATGAGCAGTTCTTC.